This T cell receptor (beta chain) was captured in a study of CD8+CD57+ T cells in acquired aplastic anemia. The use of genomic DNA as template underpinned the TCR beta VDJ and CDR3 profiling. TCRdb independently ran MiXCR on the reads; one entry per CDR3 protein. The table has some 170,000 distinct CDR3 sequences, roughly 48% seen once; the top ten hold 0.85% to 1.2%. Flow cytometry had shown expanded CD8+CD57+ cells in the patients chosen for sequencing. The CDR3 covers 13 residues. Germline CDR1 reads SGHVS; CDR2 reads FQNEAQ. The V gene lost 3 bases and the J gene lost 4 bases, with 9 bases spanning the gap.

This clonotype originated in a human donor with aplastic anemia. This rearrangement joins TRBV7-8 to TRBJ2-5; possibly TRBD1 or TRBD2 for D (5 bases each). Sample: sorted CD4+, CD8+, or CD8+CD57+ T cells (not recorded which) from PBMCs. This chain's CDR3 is CASSFGGRETQYF. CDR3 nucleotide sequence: TGTGCCAGCAGCTTTGGGGGACGAGAGACCCAGTACTTC.